This TCR beta chain was captured in a study of blood T cell repertoires in COVID-19. Study overall: From T cells, B-cell-depleted T cells, or PBMCs came the material, which was cDNA or gDNA.

Germline values: CDR1 MNHNY, CDR2 SVGAGI (reference sequence). The CDR3 is 14 amino acids. V shed 1 base, J shed 3 bases, and the junction held 0 bases outside the gene matches. Study processing details: Using reference gene primer amplification, nucleated cell counts were estimated. TCRdb's table, derived via immunoSEQ multiplex PCR, lists solely in-frame clones and lacks some. The DNA was the basis for D and trimming; V, J and clone size are from that table. The table has approximately 150,000 clones, about 81% seen once. The receptor was derived from a man between 60 and 70 years old with active or convalescent COVID-19. The V and J genes are TRBV6-6 and TRBJ2-5; TRBD2 matches 9 bases. Specimen: peripheral blood. CDR3 DNA sequence: TGTGCCAGCAGTTACTGGACTAGCGAAGAGACCCAGTACTTC. Translating it yields CASSYWTSEETQYF.